This T cell receptor beta chain is from a study of shared clonotypes between healthy human individuals. General observations from the study: Sorted-subset sequencing was shown by rarefaction to be incomplete despite large depth.

This CDR3 region has 16 residues. V was clipped by 2 bases and J by 4 bases; unmatched bases: 10. Germline V gene sequence: CDR1 MNHEY, CDR2 SVGAGI. With regard to this clone: What it recognizes is unknown.

Terminally differentiated effector memory CD45RA+ cells were excluded from the naive CD8 cells, which were CD45RO-negative and positively selected for CCR7. The table came from immunoSEQ multiplex PCR; TCRdb's copy has only in-frame clones and leaves some out. In the table there are under 2,000,000 clones, about 94% of which are singletons. Sequencing input: naive CD8+ T cells sorted from blood. The TCR originated in a man between 18 and 29 years old in good health. The chain is built from TRBV6-5 and TRBJ1-1; 7 nucleotides line up with TRBD1. The CDR3 loop is CASSYGDREFGTEAFF. In nucleotides, the CDR3 is TGTGCCAGCAGTTACGGAGACAGGGAGTTTGGCACTGAAGCTTTCTTT.